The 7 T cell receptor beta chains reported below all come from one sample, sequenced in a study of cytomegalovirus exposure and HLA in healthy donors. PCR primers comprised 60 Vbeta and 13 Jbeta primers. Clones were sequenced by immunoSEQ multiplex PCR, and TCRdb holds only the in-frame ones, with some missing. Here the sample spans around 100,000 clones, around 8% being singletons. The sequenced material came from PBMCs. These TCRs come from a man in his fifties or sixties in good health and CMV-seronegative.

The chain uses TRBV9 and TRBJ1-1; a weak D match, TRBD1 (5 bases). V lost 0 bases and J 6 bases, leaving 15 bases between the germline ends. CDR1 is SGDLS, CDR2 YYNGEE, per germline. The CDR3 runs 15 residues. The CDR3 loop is CASSVEPNPGAEAFF. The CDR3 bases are TGTGCCAGCAGCGTAGAGCCGAACCCGGGGGCTGAAGCTTTCTTT.

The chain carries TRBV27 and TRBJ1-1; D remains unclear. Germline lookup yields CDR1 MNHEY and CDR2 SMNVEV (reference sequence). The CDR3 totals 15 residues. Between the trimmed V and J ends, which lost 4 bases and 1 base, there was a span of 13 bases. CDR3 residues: CASSSGFYGNTEAFF. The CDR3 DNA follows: TGTGCCAGCAGTTCCGGTTTTTACGGGAACACTGAAGCTTTCTTT.

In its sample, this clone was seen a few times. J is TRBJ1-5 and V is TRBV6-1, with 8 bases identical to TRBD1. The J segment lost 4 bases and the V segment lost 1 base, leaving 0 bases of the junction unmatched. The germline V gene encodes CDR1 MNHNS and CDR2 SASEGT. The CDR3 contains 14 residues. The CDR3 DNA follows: TGTGCCAGCAGTGAAGGGACAGGGAATCAGCCCCAGCATTTT. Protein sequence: CASSEGTGNQPQHF.

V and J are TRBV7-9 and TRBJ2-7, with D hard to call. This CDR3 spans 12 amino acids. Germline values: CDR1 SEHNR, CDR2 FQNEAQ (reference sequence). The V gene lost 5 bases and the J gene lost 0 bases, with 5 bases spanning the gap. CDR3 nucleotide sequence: TGTGCCAGCAGCGAGAGCTCCTACGAGCAGTACTTC. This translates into CASSESSYEQYF.

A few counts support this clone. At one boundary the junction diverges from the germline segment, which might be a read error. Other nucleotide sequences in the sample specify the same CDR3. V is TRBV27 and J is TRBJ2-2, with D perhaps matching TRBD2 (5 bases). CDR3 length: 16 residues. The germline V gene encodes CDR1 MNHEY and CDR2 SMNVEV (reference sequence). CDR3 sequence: CASSNVGFGVTGELFF. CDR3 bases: TGTGCAAGCAGCAACGTGGGTTTCGGGGTCACCGGGGAGCTGTTTTTT.

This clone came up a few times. CDR3 nucleotides: TGTGCCAGCAGTTTTGGACCAGGACAGAACACTGAAGCTTTCTTT. As protein: CASSFGPGQNTEAFF. V and J are TRBV6-5 and TRBJ1-1; possibly TRBD1 for D (5 bases). Trimming cost V 4 bases and J 1 base, with 13 bases left between them. In germline, CDR1 is MNHEY, CDR2 SVGAGI. The CDR3 has 15 residues.

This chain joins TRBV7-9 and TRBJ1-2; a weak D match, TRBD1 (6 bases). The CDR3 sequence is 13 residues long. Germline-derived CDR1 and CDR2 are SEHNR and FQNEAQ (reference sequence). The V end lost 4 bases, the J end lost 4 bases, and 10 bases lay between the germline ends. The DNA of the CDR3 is TGTGCCAGCAGCTCCGGGGACATCTATGGCTACACCTTC. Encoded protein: CASSSGDIYGYTF.